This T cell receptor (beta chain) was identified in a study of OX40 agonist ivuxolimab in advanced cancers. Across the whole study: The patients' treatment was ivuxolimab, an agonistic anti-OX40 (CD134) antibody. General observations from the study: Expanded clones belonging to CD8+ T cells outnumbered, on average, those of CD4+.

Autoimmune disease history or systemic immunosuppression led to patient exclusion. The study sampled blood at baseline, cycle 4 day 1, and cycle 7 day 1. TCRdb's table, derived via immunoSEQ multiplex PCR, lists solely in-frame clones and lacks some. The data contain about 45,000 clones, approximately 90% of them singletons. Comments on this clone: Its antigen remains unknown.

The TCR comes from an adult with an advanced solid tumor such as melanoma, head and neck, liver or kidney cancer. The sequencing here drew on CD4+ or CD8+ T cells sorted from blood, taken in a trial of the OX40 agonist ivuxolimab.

The CDR3 coding sequence is TGTGCCAGCTCACCACCGGGGGGGGTATCGGGCAATCAGCCCCAGCATTTT. This sequence encodes CASSPPGGVSGNQPQHF. The genes are TRBV18 and TRBJ1-5, with TRBD1 as a possible D gene (5 bases). Germline V gene lookup returns CDR1 KGHSH and CDR2 LQKENI. The CDR3 is 17 residues long. V shed 0 bases and J shed 2 bases, with 14 bases lying between them. The whole variable domain, remainder taken from reference TRBV18 and TRBJ1-5, is NAGVMQNPRHLVRRRGQEARLRCSPMKGHSHVYWYRQLPEEGLKFMVYLQKENIIDESGMPKERFSAEFPKEGPSILRIQQVVRGDSAAYFCASSPPGGVSGNQPQHFGDGTRLSIL.